Detailed here is one T cell receptor (beta chain). TCRdb's table, derived via immunoSEQ multiplex PCR, lists solely in-frame clones and lacks some. The data hold fewer than 80,000 clones, with 85% to 90% observed a single time. The V end lost 7 bases, the J end lost 5 bases, and 18 bases lay between the germline ends. The CDR3 covers 16 residues. The data belong to a study of blood T cell repertoires in COVID-19. The sequenced material came from peripheral blood. This receptor was taken from a human donor in a cohort sampled during active COVID-19. The chain joins TRBV23-1 to TRBJ1-6; a possible D gene is TRBD1 (5 bases). TRBV23-1 is annotated as an ORF whose role is uncertain. In DNA, the CDR3 is TGCGCCAGCAAAAGACAGAACCCGATTAATAATTCACCCCTCCACTTT. This encodes CASKRQNPINNSPLHF.